What follows is one T cell receptor (beta chain) and its context. The antigen is unknown. Template switching by 5'RACE produced TCR cDNA, adding a universal primer site and UMIs. From the 5' RACE reads, TCRdb called clonotypes with MiXCR, one entry per CDR3 protein. The repertoire holds a few hundred thousand distinct CDR3 sequences, with under 25% as singletons. This specimen belongs to a study of T cells after yellow fever vaccination. Study conclusions and caveats: Peak timing came faster in the weaker secondary response, day 5 versus 15. A large majority of primary-vaccination clones showed up again after the booster (under 98% CD4, approximately 90% CD8).

This sequence originates from a young man who received the YFV17D yellow fever vaccine. The sequences come from PBMCs, collected 15 days after the yellow fever booster vaccination.

CDR3 residues: CASSEGLTSGRTIEQFF. In DNA, the CDR3 is TGTGCCAGCAGTGAAGGTTTGACTAGCGGGAGGACGATTGAGCAGTTCTTC. V and J are TRBV6-1 and TRBJ2-1; TRBD2 agrees at 13 bases. The CDR3 spans 17 residues. The germline V gene encodes CDR1 MNHNS and CDR2 SASEGT. The J segment lost 9 bases and the V segment lost 1 base, leaving 9 bases of the junction unmatched.